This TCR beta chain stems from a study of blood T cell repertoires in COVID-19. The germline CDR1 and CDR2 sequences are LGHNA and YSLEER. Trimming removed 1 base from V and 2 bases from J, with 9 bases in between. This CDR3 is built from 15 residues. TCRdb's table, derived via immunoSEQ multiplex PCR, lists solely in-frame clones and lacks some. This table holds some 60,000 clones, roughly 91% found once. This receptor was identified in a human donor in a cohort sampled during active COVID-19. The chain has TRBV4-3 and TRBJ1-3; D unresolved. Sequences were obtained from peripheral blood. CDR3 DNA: TGCGCCAGCAGCCAAGTGGCGACTCCTGGAAACACCATATATTTT. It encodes CASSQVATPGNTIYF.